This TCR beta chain is from a study of response to subunit inactivated influenza vaccine. With 2 bases removed from V and 2 bases from J, the gap between germline ends came to 13 bases. CDR1 is MNHEY and CDR2 is SVGEGT in the germline V gene. The CDR3 runs 16 residues. There are a few counts of this clonotype. MiXCR, applied by TCRdb to the RT-PCR reads, yields one record per CDR3 protein. The sample lists 450,000 to 700,000 distinct CDR3 sequences; around 15% were seen once. The input for sequencing was PBMCs from blood, taken about 13 days after vaccination. V usage is TRBV6-2 or TRBV6-3 and J usage is TRBJ1-5; tentatively, D is TRBD1 (5 bases). The TCR originated in a man aged 50 or older who received an inactivated influenza vaccine. DNA for the CDR3: TGTGCCAGCAGTTACATCCCAGGAGGGGGCAATCAGCCCCAGCATTTT. It yields the protein CASSYIPGGGNQPQHF.